A single sample is the source of the 21 T cell receptor beta chains below, sequenced in a study of tumor and adjacent non-tumor tissue in lung cancer (dated by TCRdb to between 2017 and 2018). The method behind the library was multiplex PCR. For sequencing, an Illumina HiSeq 2500 was employed. TCRbeta libraries were constructed through three rounds of nested PCR with primers (Table S4) according to protocols adapted from ARM-PCR. The public reads were run again by TCRdb, first through fastp at Q25 and then through MiXCR, and only productive beta chains were kept. All rows with the same CDR3 protein become a single entry with the most common DNA and genes. In all, the sample holds 200,000 to 250,000 distinct CDR3 sequences, and around 71% of those were seen once. The ten largest clones represent roughly 24% of the sample. RNA was isolated from bulk unsorted tissue, and RNA quality was assessed with a NanoDrop ND-1000 and an Agilent 2100.

Material: lung tumor tissue. These receptors were collected from a man in his 60s with non-small cell lung cancer.

Remarks on this clonotype: At one end the junction does not follow the germline gene, possibly because of a read error. The V and J genes are TRBV20-1 and TRBJ2-5; 12 bases are shared with TRBD2. Germline V gives CDR1 DFQATT, CDR2 SNEGSKA (reference sequence). This CDR3 contains 17 residues. CDR3 sequence: CSARPLPLGLAGETQYF. In DNA form, the CDR3 reads TGTAGTGCTAGACCCCTTCCCTTGGGACTAGCGGGAGAGACCCAGTACTTC.

There are many counts of this clonotype. The rearrangement joins TRBV20-1 to TRBJ1-6; D perhaps matches TRBD1 (6 bases). This CDR3 comprises 14 residues. Germline V gives CDR1 DFQATT, CDR2 SNEGSKA (reference sequence). V was cut by 5 bases and J by 9 bases, with 17 bases left in between. The CDR3 loop reads CSARRSEGGSPLHF. The CDR3 nucleotides are TGCAGTGCTCGGAGGTCCGAGGGGGGTTCACCCCTCCACTTT.

Worth noting for this clonotype: Just one base apart from a much larger clone, this may be a read error. V is TRBV29-1 and J is TRBJ2-3; no reliable D call. Germline V CDR1 and CDR2: SQVTM, ANQGSEA. The CDR3 is made up of 10 amino acids. The CDR3 sequence is CSVQRDRQYF. The CDR3 DNA is TGCAGCGTACAAAGAGATAGGCAGTATTTT.

This clonotype was seen a handful of times. The rearrangement joins TRBV12-3 or TRBV12-4 to TRBJ2-3; 12 bases match TRBD2. The CDR3 consists of 19 residues. The trim removed 5 bases at V and 3 bases at J, leaving 15 bases unmatched. CDR3 residues: CASSPGLAGPYSSTDTQYF. The CDR3 DNA reads TGTGCCAGCAGTCCAGGACTAGCGGGACCCTATTCTAGTACAGATACGCAGTATTTT.

Notes on this clonotype: One end of the junction fails to match germline, which may point to a read error. V is TRBV11-1 and J is TRBJ2-1; D tentatively fits TRBD1 or TRBD2 (6 bases each). This CDR3 is built from 14 residues. Germline CDR1 SGHAT, CDR2 FQDESV (reference sequence). The CDR3 region has the DNA TGTACCAGGGGCGTTTACGGGACCGGGGGTGAGCAGTTCTTC. Translated, it gives CTRGVYGTGGEQFF.

V is TRBV18 and J is TRBJ1-4; possibly TRBD1 for D (5 bases). Per the germline V gene, CDR1 is KGHSH and CDR2 is LQKENI. The CDR3 runs to 13 residues. V was shortened by 10 bases and J by 4 bases, with 13 bases between the two germline ends. The CDR3: CANRGTGNEKLFF. CDR3 nucleotide sequence: TGTGCCAACCGCGGGACGGGTAATGAAAAACTGTTTTTT.

V is TRBV4-3 and J is TRBJ2-7; D not resolved. The germline V and J ends were trimmed by 0 bases and 3 bases, with 6 bases remaining between them. Germline CDR1 reads LGHNA; CDR2 reads YSLEER. The CDR3 loop spans 13 amino acids. The CDR3 sequence: CASSQDTVYEQYF. CDR3 sequence (DNA): TGCGCCAGCAGCCAAGATACGGTCTACGAGCAGTACTTC.

The table lists this clonotype with a few counts. A read error is possible here, since a much larger clone lies one base away. The rearrangement links TRBV4-2 to TRBJ2-1; 7 bases align to TRBD2. The CDR3 length is 14 residues. Germline V gene data show CDR1 as LGHNA and CDR2 as YNFKEQ. This chain's CDR3 is CASSQAREADEQLF. CDR3 DNA: TGTGCCAGCAGCCAAGCTCGGGAGGCGGATGAGCAGCTCTTC.

The count of this clonotype is one. The junction differs from germline at one of its ends, possibly a read error. V is TRBV14 and J is TRBJ1-2, with a tentative D call TRBD1 (5 bases). Germline V gene data show CDR1 as SGHDN and CDR2 as FVKESK. The CDR3 is made up of 13 amino acids. CDR3 amino acids: CASSPQRDYGYTF. For the CDR3, the DNA is TGTGCCAGCAGTCCCCAGAGGGACTATGGTTACACCTTC.

Note on this clonotype: The junction and the germline gene differ at one end; a read error may be behind it. This chain links TRBV4-3 with TRBJ2-5; 11 bases agree with TRBD1. CDR1 LGHNA and CDR2 YSLEER come from the germline V gene. CDR3 length: 16 amino acids. CDR3 amino acids: CASSQGTGGVQETEYF. The DNA of the CDR3 is TGCGCCAGCAGCCAAGGGACAGGGGGCGTTCAAGAGACCGAGTACTTC.

As regards this clonotype: This may come from a read error, since a much larger clone is one base off. CDR3 region: CASSPGSRGTQYF. CDR3 DNA sequence: TGTGCCAGCAGCCCAGGGAGCCGGGGGACCCAGTACTTC. The genes are TRBV14 and TRBJ2-5; D may correspond to TRBD1 or TRBD2 (5 bases each). This CDR3 is built from 13 residues. Between the trimmed V and J ends, which lost 4 bases and 7 bases, there was a span of 13 bases. Germline values: CDR1 SGHDN, CDR2 FVKESK. The full variable domain, rest sourced from reference TRBV14 and TRBJ2-5, is EAGVTQFPSHSVIEKGQTVTLRCDPISGHDNLYWYRRVMGKEIKFLLHFVKESKQDESGMPNNRFLAERTGGTYSTLKVQPAELEDSGVYFCASSPGSRGTQYFGPGTRLLVL.

The chain recombines TRBV12-3 or TRBV12-4 with TRBJ1-1; D is undetermined. The CDR3 contains 12 residues. Trimming removed 6 bases from V and 6 bases from J, with 11 bases in between. The DNA of the CDR3 is TGTGCCAGCAGACTGATAGATGCTGAAGCTTTCTTT. Protein product: CASRLIDAEAFF.

Worth noting for this clonotype: This could be a read error, since a much larger clone is one nucleotide away. V is TRBV20-1 and J is TRBJ1-1; 7 bases are a match to TRBD1. The CDR3 extends over 15 amino acids. Germline CDR1 DFQATT, CDR2 SNEGSKA (reference sequence). The CDR3 is CSARPRQGVNTETFF. Here the CDR3 DNA reads TGCAGTGCTAGACCACGACAGGGAGTGAACACTGAAACTTTCTTT.

On this clonotype itself: A clone one base away is much larger, so this may be a read error. CDR3 coding DNA: TGCGCCAGCAGCCAAGATGGATACAATGAGCAGCTCTTC. Its translation is CASSQDGYNEQLF. The gene calls are TRBV4-3 and TRBJ2-1; no clear D gene. This CDR3 is 13 amino acids long. Germline assignment: CDR1 LGHNA and CDR2 YSLEER.

With respect to this clonotype: Just one base apart from a much larger clone, this may be a read error. The gene calls are TRBV29-1 and TRBJ2-3, with 9 bases fitting TRBD1. CDR3 size: 12 residues. Germline V gene sequence: CDR1 SQVTM, CDR2 ANQGSEA. CDR3 bases: TGCAGCCTGGGACAGGGAGGAGATACGCGGTATTTT. This encodes CSLGQGGDTRYF.

Of note for this clonotype: One end of the junction is discordant with germline, which a read error may explain. This chain links TRBV20-1 with TRBJ2-7; no definite D call. The CDR3 has 13 residues. CDR1 is DFQATT, CDR2 SNEGSKA, per germline (reference sequence). The DNA of the CDR3 is TGCAGTCCTAGAGACGCCAGCATCCCCGAGCAGTACTTC. This codes for CSPRDASIPEQYF.

Details on this clonotype: This may come from a read error, since a much larger clone is one base off. V gene TRBV29-1 combines with J gene TRBJ1-6; D remains unclear. In germline, CDR1 is SQVTM, CDR2 ANQGSEA. The CDR3 contains 17 residues. The CDR3 coding sequence is TGCAGCGTTGAAGAACAGTTCCCACAAAGAGGGAATTCACCCTTCCACTTT. As protein: CSVEEQFPQRGNSPFHF.

In its sample, this clonotype was seen once. The chain uses TRBV20-1 and TRBJ2-5, with a tentative D call TRBD1 (5 bases). V was clipped by 6 bases and J by 14 bases, with 25 bases between them. This CDR3 comprises 13 residues. The germline V gene has CDR1 DFQATT and CDR2 SNEGSKA (reference sequence). The CDR3 loop reads CSAPDKVRETHYF. The CDR3 nucleotides read TGCAGTGCCCCGGACAAGGTGAGAGAGACTCATTACTTC.

Remarks on this clonotype: An end of the junction does not agree with germline; a read error may underlie this. CDR3 coding DNA: TGTGCCAGTAGCTTAGTTGAGACTAACGGGAGGGAGAAGCAGTTCTTC. It specifies CASSLVETNGREKQFF. The chain couples TRBV11-3 to TRBJ2-1; TRBD2 agrees at 8 bases. Germline V gene sequence: CDR1 SGHNT, CDR2 YENEEA. CDR3 size: 16 residues.

This chain joins TRBV20-1 and TRBJ1-5; 7 positions agree with TRBD1. The last part of the DNA fits TRBJ2-3 better; the J call may be wrong. The CDR3 is 16 residues long. Germline V gene sequence: CDR1 DFQATT, CDR2 SNEGSKA (reference sequence). The CDR3 DNA is TGCAGTGCTAGAGATTTATCGACAGGGTTCGATCGGCCCCAGTATTTT. This encodes CSARDLSTGFDRPQYF.

With regard to this clonotype: The germline gene is not matched at one end of the junction; a read error may be the cause. The chain combines TRBV2 with TRBJ1-3; 7 bases line up with TRBD1. Looked up from germline, CDR1 is SNHLY and CDR2 is FYNNEI. This CDR3 comprises 14 residues. The CDR3 sequence: CASRTGSSGNTIYF. The CDR3 bases are TGTGCGAGCAGGACAGGCAGCTCTGGAAACACCATATATTTT.